These 3 T cell receptor beta chains were all obtained from the same sample, sequenced in a study of T-cell reconstitution after alpha-beta-depleted transplantation in children. Unique molecular identifiers were used in preparing the TCRbeta library. MiXCR, applied by TCRdb to the PCR reads, yields one record per CDR3 protein. The sample contains fewer than 700,000 distinct CDR3 sequences, roughly 23% of which appear only once. The material was PBMCs, mostly from graft donor cells, obtained 360 days after TCRalphabeta/CD19-depleted stem cell transplant. These receptors were obtained from a boy younger than two who had a stem cell transplant for acute myeloid leukemia, so the T cells may come from the graft donor.

At least ten counts were recorded for this clonotype. The chain joins TRBV20-1 to TRBJ2-7, with TRBD2 identical over 7 bases. This CDR3 comprises 12 residues. Per germline, CDR1 DFQATT and CDR2 SNEGSKA (reference sequence). V trimming: 3 bases; J trimming: 3 bases; junction bases outside the gene matches: 2. The CDR3 spells CSASWTSYEQYF. In nucleotides, the CDR3 is TGCAGTGCTAGTTGGACTAGCTACGAGCAGTACTTC.

The chain has TRBV2 and TRBJ2-3; TRBD2 might be the D (5 bases). V lost 3 bases and J 3 bases, leaving 10 bases between the germline ends. The germline V gene encodes CDR1 SNHLY and CDR2 FYNNEI. CDR3 length: 14 residues. CDR3 sequence: CASSDLLATDTQYF. In nucleotides, the CDR3 is TGTGCCAGCAGTGACCTGCTAGCAACAGATACGCAGTATTTT.

The sample holds a few counts of this clonotype. This sequence joins TRBV6-2 or TRBV6-3 and TRBJ2-3; 8 nucleotides align to TRBD2. The germline V gene encodes CDR1 MNHEY and CDR2 SVGEGT. The ends lost 8 bases at V and 2 bases at J; junction bases unmatched: 3. The CDR3 sequence is 13 residues long. This chain's CDR3 is CASSTSVTDTQYF. CDR3 nucleotides: TGTGCCAGCTCGACTAGCGTCACAGATACGCAGTATTTT.